The clone carrying this T cell receptor (beta chain) occurred many times. Its specificity is unknown. Germline lookup yields CDR1 SGHNT and CDR2 YYREEE (reference sequence). This CDR3 spans 15 amino acids. The V end lost 0 bases, the J end lost 0 bases, and 7 bases lay between the germline ends. Individual cDNA molecules carried attached unique molecular identifiers. Each CDR3 protein is one row after TCRdb ran MiXCR on the 5' RACE reads. The table lists about 110,000 distinct CDR3 sequences, over 10% of them singletons. This entry belongs to a study of early T cells in non-severe SARS-CoV-2 infection. Looking at the study overall: Chains were unpaired, as sequencing was done on bulk RNA from unsorted whole blood. Points from the study as a whole: Clonotype matching in VDJdb favored anti-spike CD8 responses and did not capture private and CD4 specificities.

The chain combines TRBV5-4 with TRBJ2-1; D gene unclear. Source material: whole blood. This clonotype originated in an adult who was a healthcare worker with PCR-confirmed SARS-CoV-2 infection or an uninfected control (not recorded which). CDR3 amino acids: CASSLAPGSYNEQFF. In nucleotides, the CDR3 is TGTGCCAGCAGCTTGGCGCCAGGCTCCTACAATGAGCAGTTCTTC.